The entry that follows covers one TCR beta chain sequence. There is no known antigen for this receptor. Within one base of it there is no much larger clone, and no base qualities were kept. This sample was included in a study of T cell responses to AZD1222 COVID-19 vaccine (dated by TCRdb to the early 2020s). Background for the entire study: A total of 233 trial participants underwent TCR sequencing, of whom 200 to 220 had received two doses of AZD1222 and approximately 26 had received two doses of the MenACWY control vaccine. Trial participants were enrolled by age into 18-55, 56-69 and 70-plus year subgroups, with around 150, 28 and 57 TCR-sequenced participants respectively.

The CDR3 regions of human TCRbeta chains were analyzed by immunosequencing. The published analysis was carried out like this. Repertoire TCRs were matched against a reference library of SARS-CoV-2-specific TCRs generated with the MIRA antigen-specificity platform. Breadth was defined as the fraction of unique TCRs that were SARS-CoV-2-associated, and depth was defined as the fraction of total T cells that were SARS-CoV-2-associated. Using the MIRA data, each spike-specific TCR was assigned both to the spike region to which the TCR was reactive and to a CD4 or CD8 class. Log10-transformed breadth and depth values were compared by one-way ANOVA with Sidak's multiple comparisons tests. TCRdb retrieved this table from immuneACCESS and kept in-frame rearrangements only. Not all clones are present; in checked studies, unresolved V genes account for under half, and no reason is known for the remainder. That table is the source of V, J and clone size, and D and trimming were worked out from the DNA. The sample table lists roughly 120,000 clones, about 87% of them with a count of one. The ten top clones hold roughly 4.4% of the sample.

V and J are trimmed by 3 bases and 6 bases, and the gene matches miss 7 bases of the junction. The CDR3 spans 14 residues, from the cysteine through the phenylalanine. Only the CDR3 region is kept as DNA, spanning 42 bases read in frame from base 1. CDR1 DFQATT and CDR2 SNEGSKA are derived from the germline V gene (reference sequence). Broad study findings and their caveats: The 56-69-year group was small, and its depth increase did not reach significance, likely because of low power. CD4 TCRs associated with the vaccine covered the entire spike protein, and the dominant responses were in regions 160-218 and 743-854. Participants were mostly white British and included more females than males, and it was suggested by the authors that clonal diversity may have been underestimated. Because no day 14 peak-response samples were available, repertoires were characterized only after the peak T cell response. After two AZD1222 doses, both the breadth and the depth of spike-specific TCRs were significantly higher than at day 0 and than in MenACWY recipients. Only 5 to 7 AZD1222 recipients were SARS-CoV-2 seropositive at baseline, limiting conclusions about previously exposed vaccinees. Reportedly, close to half of the unique spike-specific TCRs recognized epitopes lying outside the regions that are mutated in the B.1.351 and B.1.1.7 variants.

The time point label for this specimen denotes: about 28 days (+/-7) after the second vaccine dose. AZD1222 recipients with second doses at about 4 weeks or about 12 weeks were pooled, because spike-specific TCR depth and breadth did not differ between schedules. Samples from vaccinated people were obtained from the UK trials COV001 and COV002, which included a single-blind randomized controlled phase 2/3 trial of AZD1222 (ChAdOx1 nCoV-19) in healthy adults. For TCRbeta chain sequencing, PBMC samples from trial participants were taken at day 0 and at day 28 after the second dose. The source was peripheral blood, collected 28 days after the second AZD1222 dose. The chain uses TRBV20-1 and TRBJ2-3; the central 9 bases match TRBD2. This sequence originates from an adult who received the AZD1222 COVID-19 vaccine. This receptor has the CDR3 CSASGGRADDTQYF. The sequenced DNA is TGCAGTGCTAGTGGCGGGAGGGCCGACGATACGCAGTATTTT.